A selection of T cell receptor beta chains follows, all from one sample in a study of shared T cell receptors in the human thymus. TCRdb keeps only in-frame clones here, not all; method: immunoSEQ multiplex PCR. The sample yields approximately 400,000 clones, more than 85% seen once. Source material: thymocytes. These receptors originate from a human donor. Each CDR3 is given without its conserved first and last residue. Each record gives: J gene, V gene, CDR3 protein.

j_gene: TRBJ1-2; v_gene: TRBV29-1; CDR3aa: SARIAGGAGSNYGYT
j_gene: TRBJ2-2; v_gene: TRBV27; CDR3aa: ASSLLGLQRTGELF
j_gene: TRBJ2-3; v_gene: TRBV7-6; CDR3aa: ASSLARQFVGTDTQY
j_gene: TRBJ2-7; v_gene: TRBV7-9; CDR3aa: ASSHGRSYEQY
j_gene: TRBJ1-2; v_gene: TRBV7-2; CDR3aa: ASSRDNYGYT
j_gene: TRBJ2-2; v_gene: TRBV28; CDR3aa: ASSFWWTKNTGELF
j_gene: TRBJ1-4; v_gene: TRBV6-4; CDR3aa: ASSVQINEKLF
j_gene: TRBJ2-1; v_gene: TRBV18; CDR3aa: ASSGGGEQF
j_gene: TRBJ1-5; v_gene: TRBV2; CDR3aa: ASSELGGGSNQPQH
j_gene: TRBJ2-5; v_gene: TRBV28; CDR3aa: ASSLGIVEGETQY
j_gene: TRBJ2-7; v_gene: TRBV5-1; CDR3aa: ASSSSYEQY
j_gene: TRBJ2-3; v_gene: TRBV27; CDR3aa: ASSPGTDTQY
j_gene: TRBJ2-7; v_gene: TRBV5-5; CDR3aa: ASSLPLTSSNHEQY
j_gene: TRBJ1-3; v_gene: TRBV28; CDR3aa: ASSFLPRDRAPRGSGNTIY
j_gene: TRBJ2-7; v_gene: TRBV10-1; CDR3aa: ASSETGAARFYEQY
j_gene: TRBJ1-1; v_gene: TRBV5-1; CDR3aa: ASSSGQDTEAF
j_gene: TRBJ2-2; v_gene: TRBV9; CDR3aa: ASSLSPDKNTGELF
j_gene: TRBJ2-3; v_gene: TRBV7-3; CDR3aa: ASSQTGTSTDTQY
j_gene: TRBJ2-4; v_gene: TRBV19; CDR3aa: ASSMIPTKRIAKNIQY
j_gene: TRBJ2-1; v_gene: TRBV7-6; CDR3aa: ASSLALSEAVDHNEQF
j_gene: TRBJ1-4; v_gene: TRBV11-2; CDR3aa: ASSLGGTLEEKLF
j_gene: TRBJ2-7; v_gene: TRBV6-6; CDR3aa: ASSPLVGGAQY
j_gene: TRBJ1-4; v_gene: TRBV14; CDR3aa: ASSLPRGTTNEKLF
j_gene: TRBJ2-7; v_gene: TRBV5-4; CDR3aa: ASSPGQNYEQY
j_gene: TRBJ2-5; v_gene: TRBV27; CDR3aa: ASSFLGGQETQY
j_gene: TRBJ2-7; v_gene: TRBV30; CDR3aa: ARRDRGYHEQY
j_gene: TRBJ1-1; v_gene: TRBV7-9; CDR3aa: ASSLSRGANTEAF
j_gene: TRBJ2-7; v_gene: TRBV28; CDR3aa: ASSLVPEGDRVTYEQY
j_gene: TRBJ2-7; v_gene: TRBV27; CDR3aa: ASSLSQWDEQY
j_gene: TRBJ2-7; v_gene: TRBV6-1; CDR3aa: ASSGLDQTKRDVSYEQY
j_gene: TRBJ2-3; v_gene: TRBV7-8; CDR3aa: ASSPRLAGFTDTQY
j_gene: TRBJ1-1; v_gene: TRBV29-1; CDR3aa: SVGGRESEAF
j_gene: TRBJ2-7; v_gene: TRBV7-2; CDR3aa: ASSFYRDARSYEQY
j_gene: TRBJ2-1; v_gene: TRBV5-6; CDR3aa: ASSLARQGGDPNEQF
j_gene: TRBJ2-1; v_gene: TRBV6-6; CDR3aa: ASSNTEYNEQF
j_gene: TRBJ2-5; v_gene: TRBV13; CDR3aa: ASSLISGRKRETQY
j_gene: TRBJ2-7; v_gene: TRBV7-2; CDR3aa: ASSLVGGRSYEQY